Listed below are T cell receptor beta chains from one sample, sequenced in a study of lymphopenia after photon versus proton radiotherapy. TCRdb keeps only in-frame clones here, not all; method: immunoSEQ multiplex PCR. The table records about 45,000 clones, 85% of them present only once. The sequencing used peripheral blood, collected from a patient treated with photon-based radiotherapy. All receptors come from a man aged 40-49 years with gastric cancer. CDR3s include the opening cysteine and the closing phenylalanine or tryptophan. A D gene is named only where the DNA matches it firmly. Where a row states a size, it is once, few, many or the class of an expanded clone; other rows omit it.

J | size | D | V | CDR3 | DNA
TRBJ1-2 | NA | TRBD1 | TRBV28 | CASTPPRGQGDGYTF | TGTGCCAGCACCCCTCCCAGGGGGCAGGGGGATGGCTACACCTTC
TRBJ2-3 | NA | NA | TRBV6-1 | CASRTTGSTDTQYF | TGTGCCAGCAGGACGACAGGTAGCACAGATACGCAGTATTTT
TRBJ1-1 | once | NA | TRBV28 | CASSLLGTNTEAFF | TGTGCCAGCAGTTTATTAGGAACGAACACTGAAGCTTTCTTT
TRBJ1-2 | NA | NA | TRBV7-2 | CASSPAGTTYGYTF | TGTGCCAGCAGCCCTGCTGGGACAACATACGGCTACACCTTC
TRBJ2-7 | NA | TRBD2 | TRBV2 | CASSAGGRYEQYF | TGTGCCAGCAGTGCGGGGGGACGCTACGAGCAGTACTTC
TRBJ2-5 | NA | NA | TRBV19 | CASSKLSMSRAGETQYF | TGTGCCAGTAGTAAACTATCCATGTCACGGGCAGGGGAGACCCAGTACTTC
TRBJ2-1 | NA | NA | TRBV30 | CAWSVNEQFF | TGTGCCTGGAGTGTCAATGAGCAGTTCTTC
TRBJ1-2 | NA | NA | TRBV19 | CASSTKGSRRYGYTF | TGTGCCAGTAGTACTAAGGGCTCGCGCCGGTATGGCTACACCTTC
TRBJ2-3 | NA | NA | TRBV25-1 | CATTADADTQYF | TGTGCCACCACGGCGGACGCAGATACGCAGTATTTT
TRBJ2-1 | NA | NA | TRBV4-3 | CASSPSSIVFNEQFF | TGCGCCAGCAGCCCCTCCTCGATAGTCTTCAATGAGCAGTTCTTC
TRBJ2-5 | NA | TRBD2 | TRBV2 | CASSGSGGAKETQYF | TGTGCCAGCAGTGGTAGCGGGGGGGCGAAAGAGACCCAGTACTTC
TRBJ1-1 | NA | NA | TRBV10-3 | CAIKGSTEAFF | TGTGCCATCAAGGGGAGCACTGAAGCTTTCTTT
TRBJ2-3 | NA | NA | TRBV4-2 | CASSQTGSTDTQYF | TGTGCCAGCAGCCAAACGGGGTCCACAGATACGCAGTATTTT
TRBJ2-7 | NA | NA | TRBV21-1 | CASIDEQYF | TGTGCCAGCATCGACGAGCAGTACTTC
TRBJ2-7 | few | TRBD2 | TRBV6-5 | CASGVAGGPRYF | TGTGCCAGCGGGGTAGCGGGGGGGCCGAGGTACTTC
TRBJ2-3 | once | NA | TRBV30 | CAWRGTLNYLLADTQYF | TGTGCCTGGAGGGGGACTCTAAATTACCTTCTTGCAGATACGCAGTATTTT
TRBJ2-4 | NA | NA | TRBV9 | CASSPQGGIPNIQYF | TGTGCCAGCAGCCCACAGGGGGGGATCCCAAACATTCAGTACTTC
TRBJ1-3 | NA | TRBD1 | TRBV6-5 | CASSLNRGSGNTIYF | TGTGCCAGCAGTTTAAACAGGGGATCAGGAAACACCATATATTTT
TRBJ1-5 | NA | TRBD1 | TRBV5-4 | CASSNDRDGQPQHF | TGTGCCAGCAGCAACGACAGGGACGGTCAGCCCCAGCATTTT
TRBJ1-4 | NA | TRBD1 | TRBV19 | CASSRDRDNEKLFF | TGTGCCAGTAGTCGGGACAGGGATAATGAAAAACTGTTTTTT
TRBJ1-5 | NA | NA | TRBV27 | CASSLSMGEGQPQHF | TGTGCCAGCAGTTTATCGATGGGGGAGGGGCAGCCCCAGCATTTT
TRBJ2-3 | NA | TRBD1 | TRBV5-1 | CASSYRGTDTQYF | TGCGCCAGCTCTTACAGGGGTACAGATACGCAGTATTTT
TRBJ1-2 | NA | NA | TRBV30 | CAWRSGAEGYTF | TGTGCCTGGAGAAGCGGGGCGGAGGGCTACACCTTC
TRBJ1-1 | NA | TRBD1 | TRBV11-2 | CASSLLPGGNTEAFF | TGTGCCAGCAGCTTACTTCCAGGGGGGAACACTGAAGCTTTCTTT
TRBJ1-2 | NA | NA | TRBV5-5 | CASSFNPAVQGSYTF | TGTGCCAGCAGCTTTAATCCTGCAGTCCAGGGAAGCTACACCTTC
TRBJ2-1 | NA | NA | TRBV10-3 | CAISESSGVGEQFF | TGTGCCATCAGTGAGTCGTCCGGGGTCGGTGAGCAGTTCTTC
TRBJ1-6 | NA | TRBD1 | TRBV5-6 | CASSQGQGENSPLHF | TGTGCCAGCAGCCAGGGACAGGGTGAGAATTCACCCCTCCACTTT
TRBJ2-7 | NA | NA | TRBV6-1 | CASKDPGESYEQYF | TGTGCCAGCAAGGACCCAGGCGAATCCTACGAGCAGTACTTC
TRBJ2-3 | NA | NA | TRBV18 | CASSPDGTSTDTQYF | TGTGCCAGCTCACCGGACGGGACTAGCACAGATACGCAGTATTTT
TRBJ2-7 | once | TRBD1 | TRBV5-1 | CASSLDLSGTGGGSYEQYF | TGCGCCAGCAGCTTGGACCTATCCGGGACAGGGGGCGGCTCCTACGAGCAGTACTTC
TRBJ1-5 | NA | NA | TRBV9 | CASSAHRVFRGNQPQHF | TGTGCCAGCAGCGCCCACAGGGTCTTCAGGGGCAATCAGCCCCAGCATTTT
TRBJ1-6 | NA | NA | TRBV5-1 | CASSLQGGSPLHF | TGCGCCAGCAGCTTGCAGGGTGGTTCACCCCTCCACTTT
TRBJ2-2 | NA | NA | TRBV5-1 | CASSLGGASTGELFF | TGCGCCAGCAGCTTGGGAGGGGCGAGCACCGGGGAGCTGTTTTTT
TRBJ2-3 | NA | TRBD2 | TRBV18 | CASSPVSTTSGGNTQYF | TGTGCCAGCTCACCCGTGAGTACGACTAGCGGGGGAAATACGCAGTATTTT
TRBJ2-1 | NA | NA | TRBV7-9 | CASSLVGNEQFF | TGTGCCAGCAGCTTGGTAGGGAATGAGCAGTTCTTC
TRBJ2-2 | NA | NA | TRBV7-2 | CASSLLRFGELFF | NA
TRBJ2-2 | NA | NA | TRBV5-8 | CASSFRGSRTGELFF | TGTGCCAGCAGCTTCCGGGGTTCGAGAACCGGGGAGCTGTTTTTT
TRBJ1-1 | NA | NA | TRBV5-1 | CASSLLQTNTEAFF | TGCGCCAGCAGCTTGCTACAGACGAACACTGAAGCTTTCTTT
TRBJ2-1 | NA | TRBD1 | TRBV30 | CAWSPGQAYNEQFF | TGTGCCTGGAGCCCGGGACAGGCCTACAATGAGCAGTTCTTC
TRBJ1-4 | NA | NA | TRBV7-8 | CASSLAHTNEKLFF | TGTGCCAGCAGCTTAGCCCATACTAATGAAAAACTGTTTTTT
TRBJ1-6 | NA | NA | TRBV4-2 | CASSQEGEGNSPLHF | TGTGCCAGCAGCCAAGAAGGGGAGGGAAATTCACCCCTCCACTTT
TRBJ2-3 | once | NA | TRBV19 | CASIPAGTDTQYF | TGTGCCAGTATCCCCGCGGGCACAGATACGCAGTATTTT
TRBJ2-1 | once | NA | TRBV13 | CASSSTGNEQFF | TGTGCCAGCAGCTCCACAGGGAATGAGCAGTTCTTC
TRBJ1-2 | NA | TRBD1 | TRBV10-3 | CAISGRGTAYGYTF | TGTGCCATCAGTGGGCGGGGGACAGCCTATGGCTACACCTTC
TRBJ2-5 | NA | TRBD1 | TRBV2 | CASGRDRGHETQYF | TGTGCCAGCGGCCGGGACAGGGGGCACGAGACCCAGTACTTC
TRBJ2-7 | NA | TRBD1 | TRBV7-9 | CASSSGTGGDYEQYF | TGTGCCAGCAGCTCCGGGACAGGGGGAGACTACGAGCAGTACTTC
TRBJ2-7 | NA | NA | TRBV14 | CASSSRQGSPYEQYF | TGTGCCAGCAGCTCCCGGCAGGGGAGTCCCTACGAGCAGTACTTC
TRBJ1-1 | NA | NA | TRBV27 | CASSLSRQSGTEAFF | TGTGCCAGCAGTTTATCCCGACAGTCCGGGACTGAAGCTTTCTTT
TRBJ1-1 | NA | TRBD1 | TRBV19 | CASTQDRGATEAFF | TGTGCCAGTACACAGGACAGGGGGGCCACTGAAGCTTTCTTT
TRBJ2-5 | NA | TRBD1 | TRBV19 | CASSPPGTGVKTQYF | TGTGCCAGTAGCCCCCCCGGGACAGGGGTTAAGACCCAGTACTTC